This TCR beta chain stems from a study of PD-1 blockade in classical Hodgkin lymphoma. Trimming at V came to 4 bases and at J to 0 bases, leaving 11 bases not matched to a gene. This CDR3 comprises 19 residues. Germline values: CDR1 SGHRS, CDR2 YFSETQ. This clone was observed a handful of times. Antigen: not known. Here immunoSEQ multiplex PCR was the method, and the copy in TCRdb shows in-frame clones only, minus some. The data contain around 5,000 clones, around three fifths of them singletons. General study points: The origin of the repertoire differences remains undefined, with disease activity or prior therapy as possible causes. Newly diagnosed patients were reported to start with lower TCR diversity than healthy donors.

Relapse after autologous stem cell transplantation occurred in every patient, and brentuximab vedotin exposure varied. The chain is built from TRBV5-1 and TRBJ2-6; 9 bases are shared with TRBD1. This clonotype was obtained from a human donor with classical Hodgkin lymphoma. The starting material was peripheral blood mononuclear cells (PBMCs), obtained at baseline. CDR3: CASSRDIGTGHSGANVLTF. In DNA, the CDR3 is TGCGCCAGCAGCCGGGACATCGGGACAGGGCACTCTGGGGCCAACGTCCTGACTTTC.